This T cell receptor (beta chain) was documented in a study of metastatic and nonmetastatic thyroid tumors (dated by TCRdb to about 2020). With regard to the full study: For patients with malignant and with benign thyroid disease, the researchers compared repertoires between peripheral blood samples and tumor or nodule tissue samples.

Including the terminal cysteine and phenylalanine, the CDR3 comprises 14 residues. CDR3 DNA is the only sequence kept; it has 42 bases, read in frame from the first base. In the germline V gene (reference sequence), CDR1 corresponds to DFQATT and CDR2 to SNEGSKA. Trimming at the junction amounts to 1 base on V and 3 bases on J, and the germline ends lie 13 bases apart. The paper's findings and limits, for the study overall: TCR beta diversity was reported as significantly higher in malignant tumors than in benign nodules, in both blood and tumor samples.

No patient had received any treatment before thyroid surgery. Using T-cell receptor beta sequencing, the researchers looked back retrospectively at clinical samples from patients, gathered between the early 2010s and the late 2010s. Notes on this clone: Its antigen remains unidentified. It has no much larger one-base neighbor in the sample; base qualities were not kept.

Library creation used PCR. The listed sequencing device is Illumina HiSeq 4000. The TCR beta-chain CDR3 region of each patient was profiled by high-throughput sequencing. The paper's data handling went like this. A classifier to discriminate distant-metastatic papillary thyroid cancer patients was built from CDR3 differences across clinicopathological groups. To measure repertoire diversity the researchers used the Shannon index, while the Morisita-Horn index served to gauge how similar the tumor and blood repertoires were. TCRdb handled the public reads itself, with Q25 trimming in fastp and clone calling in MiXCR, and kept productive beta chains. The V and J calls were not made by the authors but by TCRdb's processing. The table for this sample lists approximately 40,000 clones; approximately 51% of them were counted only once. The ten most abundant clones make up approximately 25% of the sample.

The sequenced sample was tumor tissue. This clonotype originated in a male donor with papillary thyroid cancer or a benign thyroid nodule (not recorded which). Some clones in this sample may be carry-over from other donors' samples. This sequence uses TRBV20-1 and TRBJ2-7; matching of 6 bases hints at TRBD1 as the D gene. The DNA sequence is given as TGCAGTGCTAGAGCTCAGAGAGGGGGCTACGAGCAGTACTTC. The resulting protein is CSARAQRGGYEQYF.